This T cell receptor beta chain comes out of a study of T-cell reconstitution after alpha-beta-depleted transplantation in children. Study-wide findings and caveats: There were some patients whose high TCRbeta diversity at day 60 came from surviving recipient T cells and thymic progenitors. Several hundred expanded graft clones reportedly were the source of alpha-beta T cells about two months after transplant. At one year after transplant, newly produced T cells mostly accounted for T-cell counts and diversity.

This clonotype has more than one count but fewer than ten. The antigen is not known. The CDR3 contains 16 residues. The trim removed 2 bases at V and 7 bases at J, leaving 13 bases unmatched. The germline V gene encodes CDR1 DFQATT and CDR2 SNEGSKA (reference sequence). During its preparation, the TCRbeta library received unique molecular identifiers. TCRdb re-analysed the PCR reads in MiXCR, keeping a single row per CDR3 protein. In the table there are about 640,000 distinct CDR3 sequences, around 13% of which are singletons. The sequencing used PBMCs, mostly from graft donor cells, collected 360 days after TCRalphabeta/CD19-depleted stem cell transplant. This sequence originates from a male patient between 10 and 17 years old who had a stem cell transplant for acute myeloid leukemia, so the T cells may come from the graft donor. The chain is built from TRBV20-1 and TRBJ1-4; 7 bases are a match to TRBD1. CDR3 nucleotides: TGCAGTGCTAGACTGGGACAGCGAGTGGGGGGTGAAAAACTGTTTTTT. Residues: CSARLGQRVGGEKLFF.